These 22 T cell receptor beta chains were sequenced from one sample in a study of blood T cell repertoires in COVID-19. Here immunoSEQ multiplex PCR was the method, and the copy in TCRdb shows in-frame clones only, minus some. The sample lists about 250,000 clones, 85% to 90% occurring once. The sequenced sample consisted of PBMCs or T cells enriched from blood (not recorded which). These receptors all come from a woman aged 30 to 39 with acute COVID-19.

The rearrangement links TRBV19 to TRBJ2-3, with 12 bases fitting TRBD1. The CDR3 sequence is 16 residues long. V dropped 10 bases and J dropped 6; count of bases not matched to a gene: 14. The V gene's germline CDR1 is LNHDA and CDR2 SQIVND (reference sequence). The CDR3 DNA reads as TGTGCCACCCACCCCCCGGGACAGGGGGCGTACGATACGCAGTATTTT. Translating it yields CATHPPGQGAYDTQYF.

The chain joins TRBV18 to TRBJ2-2; no clear D. Trimming removed 2 bases from V and 7 bases from J, with 5 bases in between. Germline V gives CDR1 KGHSH, CDR2 LQKENI. CDR3 length equals 12 residues. CDR3 protein: CASSPGDGELFF. The CDR3 DNA is TGTGCCAGCTCACCAGGAGACGGGGAGCTGTTTTTT.

This chain connects TRBV28 to TRBJ1-5; 7 bases line up with TRBD1. The CDR3 spans 14 residues. From germline, CDR1 is MDHEN and CDR2 SYDVKM. With 6 bases clipped from V and 5 bases from J, the junction kept 7 bases outside the gene matches. CDR3 in amino acids: CASRSTGQYQPQHF. Written as DNA, the CDR3 is TGTGCCAGCAGATCGACAGGGCAGTATCAGCCCCAGCATTTT. Looking up the rest from reference TRBV28 and TRBJ1-5 gives the full variable domain: DVKVTQSSRYLVKRTGEKVFLECVQDMDHENMFWYRQDPGLGLRLIYFSYDVKMKEKGDIPEGYSVSREKKERFSLILESASTNQTSMYLCASRSTGQYQPQHFGDGTRLSIL.

The chain has TRBV3-1 (or the pseudogene TRBV3-2) and TRBJ1-2; D perhaps matches TRBD1 (6 bases). Germline CDR1 reads LGHDT; CDR2 reads YNNKEL (reference sequence). Trimming shortened V by 1 base and J by 14 bases, and 17 bases separated the two germline ends. This CDR3 has 13 residues. For the CDR3, the DNA is TGTGCCAGCAGCCAAGGGGGAGACAGGCTGTGGACCTTC. Translated: CASSQGGDRLWTF.

The V call is TRBV5-4, the J call TRBJ2-5; TRBD2 might be the D (6 bases). Germline-derived CDR1 and CDR2 are SGHNT and YYREEE (reference sequence). V lost 5 bases to trimming and J lost 2 bases, with 19 bases between them. The CDR3 has 16 residues. In nucleotides, the CDR3 is TGTGCCAGCAGTCCCGGACGGCTAGCGTTACAAGAGACCCAGTACTTC. It is translated as CASSPGRLALQETQYF.

This chain joins TRBV11-2 and TRBJ1-5; D gene unclear. Germline assignment: CDR1 SGHAT and CDR2 FQNNGV. V was cut by 6 bases and J by 9 bases, with 15 bases left in between. The length of the CDR3 is 13 residues. The CDR3 loop reads CASSLGPTRPQHF. The DNA for the CDR3 is TGTGCCAGCAGTCTGGGCCCTACCCGGCCCCAGCATTTT.

The V call is TRBV10-2, the J call TRBJ1-2, with D possibly matching TRBD1 (5 bases). The V end was cut by 4 bases, the J end by 2 bases, with 8 bases between. The CDR3 runs to 13 residues. CDR1 is WSHSY and CDR2 is SAAADI in the germline V gene. The CDR3, as DNA: TGCGCCAGCAGTGGACAGCCGAACTATGGCTACACCTTC. Its translation is CASSGQPNYGYTF.

This chain connects TRBV7-8 to TRBJ1-2; TRBD1 agrees at 11 bases. After removal of 2 bases from V and 5 bases from J, the junction contained 10 bases not matched to a gene. The CDR3 extends over 17 amino acids. The germline V gene encodes CDR1 SGHVS and CDR2 FQNEAQ. CDR3 coding DNA: TGTGCCAGCAGCTTACCCTGGACAGGGGGCATCAATTATGGCTACACCTTC. It yields the protein CASSLPWTGGINYGYTF.

This clone is a singleton in its sample. This rearrangement joins TRBV7-9 to TRBJ1-1; D call uncertain. CDR1 and CDR2 (germline): SEHNR, FQNEAQ (reference sequence). This CDR3 is built from 14 residues. V was pared by 3 bases and J by 0 bases, with 8 bases between. For the CDR3, the DNA is TGTGCCAGCAGCTTCATCCAGTTGAACACTGAAGCTTTCTTT. Translated, it gives CASSFIQLNTEAFF.

The chain carries TRBV28 and TRBJ1-1; unclear D gene. Trimming pared 2 bases from V and 5 bases from J, leaving 9 bases between. This CDR3 spans 13 amino acids. Germline lookup yields CDR1 MDHEN and CDR2 SYDVKM. The CDR3 DNA reads as TGTGCCAGCAGTTTAGGGCGGAGGACTGAAGCTTTCTTT. Translated: CASSLGRRTEAFF.

This clone was counted once. This chain joins TRBV3-1 (or the pseudogene TRBV3-2) and TRBJ2-1; unclear D gene. Trimming stripped 0 bases from V and 4 bases from J, with 10 bases between. CDR1 is LGHDT and CDR2 is YNNKEL in the germline V gene (reference sequence). The CDR3 runs 15 residues. The CDR3 spells CASSQDYRQYNEQFF. CDR3 nucleotide sequence: TGTGCCAGCAGCCAAGACTACCGCCAATACAATGAGCAGTTCTTC.

The rearrangement links TRBV27 to TRBJ1-1; tentatively, D is TRBD1 (5 bases). In germline, CDR1 is MNHEY, CDR2 SMNVEV (reference sequence). V shed 5 bases and J shed 0 bases, with 13 bases lying between them. CDR3 size: 15 residues. The CDR3: CASSLRGGVNTEAFF. CDR3 nucleotides: TGTGCCAGCAGTCTCCGAGGAGGGGTGAACACTGAAGCTTTCTTT.

V is TRBV30 and J is TRBJ1-2; possible D gene TRBD1, 5 bases. The germline V gene has CDR1 GTSNPN and CDR2 SVGIG (reference sequence). The CDR3 is made up of 12 amino acids. The V end lost 8 bases, the J end lost 2 bases, and 12 bases lay between the germline ends. The CDR3 bases are TGTGCCGGACTACAGGAGAACTATGGCTACACCTTC. This codes for CAGLQENYGYTF.

The chain has TRBV7-9 and TRBJ2-7, with 11 positions matching TRBD2. The V and J ends lost 1 base and 0 bases, in that order; junction bases with no gene match: 8. There are 18 residues in the CDR3. CDR1 and CDR2 from the germline V gene are SEHNR and FQNEAQ (reference sequence). The CDR3 protein is CASSLELAGVSFSYEQYF. The CDR3 nucleotides read TGTGCCAGCAGCTTAGAACTAGCGGGGGTCTCTTTCTCCTACGAGCAGTACTTC.

The chain links TRBV7-9 to TRBJ1-3; possibly TRBD1 for D (5 bases). This CDR3 region has 16 residues. V was pared by 5 bases and J by 0 bases, with 14 bases between. Germline lookup yields CDR1 SEHNR and CDR2 FQNEAQ (reference sequence). CDR3 nucleotide sequence: TGTGCCAGCAGCCCAGAGCAGGGCCTCTCTGGAAACACCATATATTTT. Protein: CASSPEQGLSGNTIYF. The whole variable domain, remainder taken from reference TRBV7-9 and TRBJ1-3, is DTGVSQNPRHKITKRGQNVTFRCDPISEHNRLYWYRQTLGQGPEFLTYFQNEAQLEKSRLLSDRFSAERPKGSFSTLEIQRTEQGDSAMYLCASSPEQGLSGNTIYFGEGSWLTVV.

The rearrangement links TRBV6-2 or TRBV6-3 to TRBJ1-1; D is ambiguous. The CDR3 runs 14 residues. CDR1 and CDR2 from the germline V gene are MNHEY and SVGEGT. The germline V and J ends were trimmed by 4 bases and 8 bases, with 17 bases remaining between them. The CDR3 nucleotides are TGTGCCAGCAGTTGGGATGGCAGACGAGGGGAAGCTTTCTTT. It encodes CASSWDGRRGEAFF.

The chain carries TRBV28 and TRBJ1-3; 7 nucleotides match TRBD1. Looked up from germline, CDR1 is MDHEN and CDR2 is SYDVKM. The CDR3 contains 13 residues. V dropped 5 bases and J dropped 2; count of bases not matched to a gene: 0. CDR3: CASSTGAGNTIYF. The DNA of the CDR3 is TGTGCCAGCAGTACAGGGGCTGGAAACACCATATATTTT.

V and J are TRBV20-1 and TRBJ1-6, with 7 bases fitting TRBD1. J gave up 5 bases and V 3 bases, and 7 bases lay outside the gene matches. Germline V gives CDR1 DFQATT, CDR2 SNEGSKA (reference sequence). This CDR3 is 15 amino acids long. The CDR3 region is CSASRTDRDNSPLHF. CDR3 sequence (DNA): TGCAGTGCTAGTCGCACCGACAGGGATAATTCACCCCTCCACTTT.

The chain's CDR3 is CASSLGMGRMNTEAFF. The CDR3 DNA sequence: TGTGCCAGCAGCTTAGGTATGGGCAGGATGAACACTGAAGCTTTCTTT. The rearrangement joins TRBV11-2 to TRBJ1-1; D call uncertain. The germline CDR1 and CDR2 sequences are SGHAT and FQNNGV. Deletions cut 1 base from V and 0 bases from J, with 12 bases between. This CDR3 has 16 residues. Based on the CDR3 plus reference TRBV11-2 and TRBJ1-1, the full variable domain is EAGVAQSPRYKIIEKRQSVAFWCNPISGHATLYWYQQILGQGPKLLIQFQNNGVVDDSQLPKDRFSAERLKGVDSTLKIQPAKLEDSAVYLCASSLGMGRMNTEAFFGQGTRLTVV.

The V call is TRBV5-4, the J call TRBJ2-7; 8 bases align to TRBD2. J lost 0 bases, V lost 4 bases, and 3 bases had no gene match. Germline V CDR1 and CDR2: SGHNT, YYREEE (reference sequence). This CDR3 region has 14 residues. The CDR3, as DNA: TGTGCCAGCAGCCCCGCGGGGGGCTCCTACGAGCAGTACTTC. Translation: CASSPAGGSYEQYF. Complete variable domain (other parts from reference TRBV5-4 and TRBJ2-7): ETGVTQSPTHLIKTRGQQVTLRCSSQSGHNTVSWYQQALGQGPQFIFQYYREEENGRGNFPPRFSGLQFPNYSSELNVNALELDDSALYLCASSPAGGSYEQYFGPGTRLTVT.

The chain uses TRBV7-6 and TRBJ2-7; no definite D call. CDR3 length: 13 amino acids. Germline V gene sequence: CDR1 SGHVS, CDR2 FNYEAQ. V lost 0 bases and J lost 4, with 7 bases in between. Here the CDR3 reads CASSLAAPYEQYF. The CDR3 coding sequence is TGTGCCAGCAGCTTAGCGGCCCCTTACGAGCAGTACTTC.

This clone was detected once. This chain joins TRBV6-5 and TRBJ2-7; no reliable D call. The CDR3 covers 15 residues. Trimming shortened V by 0 bases and J by 0 bases, and 9 bases separated the two germline ends. CDR1 is MNHEY, CDR2 SVGAGI, per germline. This CDR3 reads CASSYSTASSYEQYF. The CDR3 DNA follows: TGTGCCAGCAGTTACTCGACCGCTAGCTCCTACGAGCAGTACTTC.